A single sample is the source of the 19 T cell receptor beta chains below, sequenced in a study of neurological immune-mediated disorders. Time point meaning: longitudinal time-point 1 (baseline). Each CDR3 protein gets one entry after TCRdb re-called the 5' RACE reads with MiXCR. The sample lists 40,000 or so distinct CDR3 sequences, 3% to 3.5% occurring once. The sequenced sample consisted of PBMCs. The origin of the receptors is an older woman with multiple sclerosis.

This clonotype was observed at least ten times. The gene calls are TRBV7-9 and TRBJ2-7, with a possible D match to TRBD2 (6 bases). The V end lost 5 bases, the J end lost 2 bases, and 13 bases lay between the germline ends. Germline V lookup: CDR1 SEHNR, CDR2 FQNEAQ (reference sequence). The CDR3 consists of 14 residues. In DNA, the CDR3 is TGTGCCAGCAGCCCAGAGGACTACCCCTACGAGCAGTACTTC. This sequence encodes CASSPEDYPYEQYF.

This clonotype occurred many times. The chain combines TRBV7-2 with TRBJ1-1, with D possibly TRBD1 on 6 matching bases. The germline V gene encodes CDR1 SGHTA and CDR2 FQGNSA. With 4 bases removed from V and 6 bases from J, the gap between germline ends came to 18 bases. The CDR3 consists of 15 residues. CDR3 in amino acids: CASSSQGTLDSEAFF. CDR3 sequence (DNA): TGTGCCAGCAGCTCCCAGGGGACACTGGATTCTGAAGCTTTCTTT.

This clonotype was detected only a few times. A much larger clone differs by one base, so this may be a read error. The CDR3 coding sequence is TGCAGCGTTGAGGGACAGGTTGGCCAGCCCCAGAATTTT. Its translation is CSVEGQVGQPQNF. The J gene is TRBJ1-5, the V gene TRBV29-1; TRBD1 matches 8 bases. Germline-derived CDR1 and CDR2 are SQVTM and ANQGSEA. CDR3 size: 13 residues.

This clonotype was seen many times. This chain uses TRBV12-5 with TRBJ2-5; perhaps TRBD1 as D (5 bases). Deletions cut 6 bases from V and 4 bases from J, with 21 bases between. Germline CDR1 and CDR2: LGHNT and FRNRAP. This CDR3 region has 16 residues. CDR3 sequence: CASGGALGVGGETQYF. DNA for the CDR3: TGTGCTAGTGGAGGGGCGCTAGGAGTGGGTGGAGAGACCCAGTACTTC.

About this clonotype itself: The conserved closing phenylalanine or tryptophan is absent in this CDR3, likely reflecting a read error. Because the CDR3's place on the DNA is in doubt, the DNA is left out and the CDR3 is given as listed by TCRdb. This rearrangement joins TRBV29-1 to TRBJ1-1. CDR1 is SQVTM, CDR2 ANQGSEA, per germline. The CDR3 comprises 11 residues, both ends counted. CDR3 sequence reads: CSVEVRDLRKN.

This clonotype came up many times. The chain links TRBV12-3 or TRBV12-4 to TRBJ2-5; D uncertain. The CDR3 spans 14 residues. The V end lost 2 bases, the J end lost 1 base, and 8 bases lay between the germline ends. CDR3 in DNA: TGTGCCAGCAGTTTATTCCCCAGCCAAGAGACCCAGTACTTC. As protein: CASSLFPSQETQYF.

The sample holds many counts of this clonotype. This chain uses TRBV20-1 with TRBJ1-2, with D unresolved. The length of the CDR3 is 14 residues. Germline loops: CDR1 DFQATT, CDR2 SNEGSKA (reference sequence). The CDR3 region has the DNA TGCAGCGCCACGGTCGCATTTTCTAACTATGGCTACACCTTC. Its protein is CSATVAFSNYGYTF.

About this clonotype: A much larger clone differs by one base, so this may be a read error. The genes are TRBV5-1 and TRBJ2-5, with TRBD2 matching 10 bases. The CDR3 extends over 16 amino acids. Germline values: CDR1 SGHRS, CDR2 YFSETQ. The chain's CDR3 is CTSSSASGGLKETQYF. DNA for the CDR3: TGCACCAGCAGCTCGGCTAGCGGGGGCCTAAAAGAGACCCAGTACTTC.

This clonotype was observed at least ten times. The gene calls are TRBV2 and TRBJ2-1; 8 bases align to TRBD1. The trim removed 7 bases at V and 3 bases at J, leaving 5 bases unmatched. The germline V gene has CDR1 SNHLY and CDR2 FYNNEI. This CDR3 region has 14 residues. The CDR3, as DNA: TGTGCCAGCATCCCAGGGGGCCTCTACAATGAGCAGTTCTTC. Translation gives CASIPGGLYNEQFF.

This clonotype was seen many times. The J gene is TRBJ1-1, the V gene TRBV5-1; D remains ambiguous. This CDR3 is 14 amino acids long. Trimming cost V 0 bases and J 4 bases, with 10 bases left between them. Germline CDR1 SGHRS, CDR2 YFSETQ. For the CDR3, the DNA is TGCGCCAGCAGCTTGGTACCGGCGTCCACTGAAGCTTTCTTT. It is translated as CASSLVPASTEAFF.

In its sample, this clonotype was seen many times. The chain combines TRBV28 with TRBJ1-1; tentatively, D is TRBD1 (5 bases). The V and J ends lost 11 bases and 1 base respectively, with 14 bases between them. The V gene's germline CDR1 is MDHEN and CDR2 SYDVKM. This CDR3 comprises 13 residues. The CDR3 loop reads CAGRGSANTEAFF. Written as DNA, the CDR3 is TGTGCCGGAAGGGGTTCGGCGAACACTGAAGCTTTCTTT.

This clonotype has a count of ten or more. V is TRBV5-1 and J is TRBJ1-2, with 7 bases that match TRBD1. The CDR3 loop spans 15 amino acids. Germline lookup yields CDR1 SGHRS and CDR2 YFSETQ. Trimming cost V 4 bases and J 8 bases; bases outside gene matches: 14. The CDR3 DNA reads TGCGCCAGCAGCCATGAACAGGGGATGTTCAAGGGCTACACCTTC. Translating it yields CASSHEQGMFKGYTF.

This clonotype appeared many times. The gene calls are TRBV20-1 and TRBJ2-1, with TRBD2 matching 10 bases. The CDR3 totals 16 residues. CDR1 and CDR2 from the germline V gene are DFQATT and SNEGSKA (reference sequence). V shed 5 bases and J 8 bases; nucleotides not matched to a gene: 15. The CDR3 loop reads CSAPRRGASGGDEQFF. The CDR3 region has the DNA TGCAGTGCTCCTCGCCGGGGGGCTAGCGGGGGTGATGAGCAGTTCTTC.

This clonotype was picked up many times. CDR3 in DNA: TGTGCCAGCGAGGGGGGCAGGACGGAGACCCAGTACTTC. This encodes CASEGGRTETQYF. V usage is TRBV7-9 and J usage is TRBJ2-5; D could derive from TRBD1 or TRBD2 (6 bases each). This CDR3 has 13 amino acids. CDR1 SEHNR and CDR2 FQNEAQ come from the germline V gene (reference sequence). Trimming shortened V by 8 bases and J by 5 bases, and 15 bases separated the two germline ends.

This clonotype came up many times. The chain uses TRBV12-3 or TRBV12-4 and TRBJ2-1, with a tentative D call TRBD2 (6 bases). V shed 6 bases and J shed 0 bases, with 18 bases lying between them. This CDR3 is built from 17 residues. Here the CDR3 reads CASRPGGLLSSYNEQFF. CDR3 DNA sequence: TGTGCCAGCAGACCTGGGGGACTTCTCAGCTCCTACAATGAGCAGTTCTTC.

This clonotype has a count of ten or more. The genes are TRBV6-6 and TRBJ2-7, with D uncertain. Trimming removed 6 bases at V and 0 bases at J, with 18 bases between. This CDR3 is 16 amino acids long. Germline CDR1 is MNHNY and CDR2 is SVGAGI (reference sequence). The CDR3 sequence: CASSSPRSRSSYEQYF. CDR3 nucleotides: TGTGCCAGCAGCTCACCTCGGTCTAGGAGCTCCTACGAGCAGTACTTC.

This clonotype was detected many times. The CDR3 loop reads CASSQDRASGGAGHSYEQYF. CDR3 nucleotides: TGTGCCAGCAGCCAAGATAGGGCTAGCGGGGGGGCCGGCCACTCCTACGAGCAGTACTTC. The V and J genes are TRBV4-2 and TRBJ2-7; 12 bases line up with TRBD2. Germline V gene sequence: CDR1 LGHNA, CDR2 YNFKEQ. The CDR3 is 20 residues long. V dropped 0 bases and J dropped 0; count of bases not matched to a gene: 12.

As to this clonotype: With a much larger clone just one base away, this may be a read error. The J gene is TRBJ1-6, the V gene TRBV3-1; the D is unclear. The germline gives CDR1 LGHDT, CDR2 YNNKEL (reference sequence). V was pared by 1 base and J by 15 bases, with 10 bases between. This CDR3 is 12 amino acids long. The CDR3 DNA reads TGTGCCAGCAGCCAAGTCGTGGCACACCTCCACTTT. It is translated as CASSQVVAHLHF.

At least ten counts were recorded for this clonotype. V and J are TRBV5-1 and TRBJ1-1, with unresolved D. V was shortened by 0 bases and J by 0 bases, with 12 bases between the two germline ends. The CDR3 contains 16 residues. Germline CDR1 reads SGHRS; CDR2 reads YFSETQ. Here the CDR3 DNA reads TGCGCCAGCAGCTTGGAGATCGGGGAACTGAACACTGAAGCTTTCTTT. Encoded protein: CASSLEIGELNTEAFF.